Given below is one T cell receptor (beta chain) in context. Per the study methods: Reference gene primer amplification in the assay estimated nucleated cell counts. TCRdb's copy holds only in-frame clones and misses some; the assay was immunoSEQ multiplex PCR. V, J and clone size were drawn from that table, and D and trimming were deduced from the DNA. The sample consists of around 140,000 clones, less than 85% of them appearing once. This specimen belongs to a study of blood T cell repertoires in COVID-19. Background on the study: The study drew acute and convalescent COVID-19 samples from the United States, Italy and Spain. In each case, the material was cDNA or gDNA derived from T cells, B-cell-depleted T cells, or PBMCs.

Trimming left V 4 bases short and J 1 base short, with 7 bases between. CDR1 and CDR2 from the germline V gene are WNHNN and SYGVQD (reference sequence). This CDR3 has 13 amino acids. The chain employs TRBV10-1 and TRBJ2-5; tentative D call: TRBD1 (6 bases). The sequence was collected from a woman at least 80 years old with acute or convalescent COVID-19. Specimen: peripheral blood. The CDR3 nucleotides read TGCGCCAGCAGTGGGACAGCCCAAGAGACCCAGTACTTC. Encoded protein: CASSGTAQETQYF.